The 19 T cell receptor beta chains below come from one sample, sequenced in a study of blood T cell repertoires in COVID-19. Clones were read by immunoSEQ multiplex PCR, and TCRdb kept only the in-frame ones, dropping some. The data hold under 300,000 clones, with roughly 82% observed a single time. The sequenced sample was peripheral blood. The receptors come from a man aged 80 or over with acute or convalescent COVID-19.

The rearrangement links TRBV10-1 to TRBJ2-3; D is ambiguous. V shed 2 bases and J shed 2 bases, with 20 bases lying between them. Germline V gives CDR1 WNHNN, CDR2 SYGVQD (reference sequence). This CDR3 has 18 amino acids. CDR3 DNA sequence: TGCGCCAGCAGTGAGGCGGTAGCTGGGTCCTTACACACAGATACGCAGTATTTT. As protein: CASSEAVAGSLHTDTQYF.

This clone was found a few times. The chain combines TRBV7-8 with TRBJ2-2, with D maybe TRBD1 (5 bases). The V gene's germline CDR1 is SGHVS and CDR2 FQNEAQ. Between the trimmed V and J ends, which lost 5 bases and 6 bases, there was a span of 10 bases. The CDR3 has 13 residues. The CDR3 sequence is CASSRRVPGELFF. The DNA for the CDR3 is TGTGCCAGCAGCCGCAGGGTCCCCGGGGAGCTGTTTTTT. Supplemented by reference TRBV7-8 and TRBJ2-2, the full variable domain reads GAGVSQSPRYKVAKRGQDVALRCDPISGHVSLFWYQQALGQGPEFLTYFQNEAQLDKSGLPSDRFFAERPEGSVSTLKIQRTQQEDSAVYLCASSRRVPGELFFGEGSRLTVL.

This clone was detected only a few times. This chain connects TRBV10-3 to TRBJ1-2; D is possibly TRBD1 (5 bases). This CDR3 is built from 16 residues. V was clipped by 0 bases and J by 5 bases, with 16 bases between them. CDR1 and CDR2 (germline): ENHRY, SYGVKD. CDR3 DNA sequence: TGTGCCATCAGTGAGTCTTCGAGCGGGGCCGGGTATGGCTACACCTTC. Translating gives CAISESSSGAGYGYTF.

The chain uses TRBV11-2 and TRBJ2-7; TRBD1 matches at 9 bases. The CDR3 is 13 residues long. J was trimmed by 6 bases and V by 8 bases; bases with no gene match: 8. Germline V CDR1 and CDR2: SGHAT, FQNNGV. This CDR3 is CASRGQGYPEQYF. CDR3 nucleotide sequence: TGTGCCAGCCGCGGACAGGGGTATCCCGAGCAGTACTTC. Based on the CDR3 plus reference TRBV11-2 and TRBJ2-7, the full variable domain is EAGVAQSPRYKIIEKRQSVAFWCNPISGHATLYWYQQILGQGPKLLIQFQNNGVVDDSQLPKDRFSAERLKGVDSTLKIQPAKLEDSAVYLCASRGQGYPEQYFGPGTRLTVT.

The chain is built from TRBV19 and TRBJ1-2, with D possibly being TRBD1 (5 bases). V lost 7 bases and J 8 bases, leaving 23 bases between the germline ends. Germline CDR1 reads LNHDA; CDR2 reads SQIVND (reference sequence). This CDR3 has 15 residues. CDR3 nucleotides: TGTGCCAGTACCATGGAGGGACCGGGCGTAGACGGCTACACCTTC. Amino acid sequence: CASTMEGPGVDGYTF.

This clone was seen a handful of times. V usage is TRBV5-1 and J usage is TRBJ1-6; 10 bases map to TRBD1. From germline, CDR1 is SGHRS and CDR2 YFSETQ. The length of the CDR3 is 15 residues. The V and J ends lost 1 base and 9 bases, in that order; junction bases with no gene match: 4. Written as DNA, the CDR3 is TGCGCCAGCAGCTTGTTGGGACAGGGGAGTTCACCCCTCCACTTT. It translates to CASSLLGQGSSPLHF. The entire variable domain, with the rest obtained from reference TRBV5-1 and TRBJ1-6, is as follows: KAGVTQTPRYLIKTRGQQVTLSCSPISGHRSVSWYQQTPGQGLQFLFEYFSETQRNKGNFPGRFSGRQFSNSRSEMNVSTLELGDSALYLCASSLLGQGSSPLHFGNGTRLTVT.

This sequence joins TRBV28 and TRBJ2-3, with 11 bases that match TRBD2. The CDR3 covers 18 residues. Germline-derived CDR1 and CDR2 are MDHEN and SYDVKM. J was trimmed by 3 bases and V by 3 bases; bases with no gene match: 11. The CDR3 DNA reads TGTGCCAGCAGTTTGACTAGCGGGAATCAAGAGTTGACAGATACGCAGTATTTT. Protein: CASSLTSGNQELTDTQYF.

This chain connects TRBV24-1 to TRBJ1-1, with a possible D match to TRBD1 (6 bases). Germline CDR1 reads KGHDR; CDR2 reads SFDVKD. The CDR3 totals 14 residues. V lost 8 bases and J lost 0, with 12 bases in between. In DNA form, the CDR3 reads TGTGCCACCATTCCGACAGGCATGAACACTGAAGCTTTCTTT. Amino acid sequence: CATIPTGMNTEAFF.

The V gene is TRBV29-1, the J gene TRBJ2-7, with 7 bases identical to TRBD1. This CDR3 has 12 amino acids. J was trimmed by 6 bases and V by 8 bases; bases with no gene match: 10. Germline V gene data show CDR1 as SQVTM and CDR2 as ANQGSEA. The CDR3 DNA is TGCAGCACCCGGGACAGCCTCCCCGAGCAGTACTTC. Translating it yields CSTRDSLPEQYF.

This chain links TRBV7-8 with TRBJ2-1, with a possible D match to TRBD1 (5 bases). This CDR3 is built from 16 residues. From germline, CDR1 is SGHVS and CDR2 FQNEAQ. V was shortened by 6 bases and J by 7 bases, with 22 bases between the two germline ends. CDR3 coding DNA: TGTGCCAGCAGTAAAGCTTTAGGGGAAAGGGCGAATGAGCAGTTCTTC. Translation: CASSKALGERANEQFF.

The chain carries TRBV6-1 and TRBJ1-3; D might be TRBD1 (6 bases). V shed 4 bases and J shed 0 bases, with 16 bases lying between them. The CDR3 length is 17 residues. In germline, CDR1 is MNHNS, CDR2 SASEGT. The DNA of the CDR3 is TGTGCCAGCAGTGCCTCATCCGGGACATCCTCTGGAAACACCATATATTTT. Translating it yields CASSASSGTSSGNTIYF.

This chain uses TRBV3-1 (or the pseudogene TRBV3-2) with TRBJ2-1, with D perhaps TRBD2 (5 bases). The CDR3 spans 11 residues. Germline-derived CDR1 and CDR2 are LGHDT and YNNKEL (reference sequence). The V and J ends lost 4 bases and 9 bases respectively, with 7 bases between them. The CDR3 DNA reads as TGTGCCAGCAGCCCGGGATTTGAGCAGTTCTTC. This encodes CASSPGFEQFF.

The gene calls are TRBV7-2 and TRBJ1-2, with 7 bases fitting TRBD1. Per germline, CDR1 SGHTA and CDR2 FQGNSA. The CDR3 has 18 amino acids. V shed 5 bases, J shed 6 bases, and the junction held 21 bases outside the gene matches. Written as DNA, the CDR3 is TGTGCCAGCAGCCATTTATTTCGCCTGACAGGGACGGGGAATGGCTACACCTTC. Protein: CASSHLFRLTGTGNGYTF.

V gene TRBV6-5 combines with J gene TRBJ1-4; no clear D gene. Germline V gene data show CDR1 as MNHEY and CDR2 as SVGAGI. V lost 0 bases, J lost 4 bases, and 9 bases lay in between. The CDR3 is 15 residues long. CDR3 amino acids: CASSYSPGGNEKLFF. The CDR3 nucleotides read TGTGCCAGCAGTTACTCTCCTGGCGGTAATGAAAAACTGTTTTTT.

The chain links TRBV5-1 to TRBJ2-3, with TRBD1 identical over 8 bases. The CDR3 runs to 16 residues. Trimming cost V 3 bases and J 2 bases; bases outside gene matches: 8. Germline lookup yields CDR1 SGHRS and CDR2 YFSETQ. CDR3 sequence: CASSSSGTGLTDTQYF. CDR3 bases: TGCGCCAGCAGCTCCTCCGGGACAGGCCTCACAGATACGCAGTATTTT. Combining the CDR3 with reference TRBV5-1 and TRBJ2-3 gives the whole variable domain KAGVTQTPRYLIKTRGQQVTLSCSPISGHRSVSWYQQTPGQGLQFLFEYFSETQRNKGNFPGRFSGRQFSNSRSEMNVSTLELGDSALYLCASSSSGTGLTDTQYFGPGTRLTVL.

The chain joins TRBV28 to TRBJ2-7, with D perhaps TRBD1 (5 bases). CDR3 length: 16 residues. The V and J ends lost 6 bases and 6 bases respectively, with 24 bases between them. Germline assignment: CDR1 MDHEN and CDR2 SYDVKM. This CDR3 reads CASSPGSGAWVSEQYF. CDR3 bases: TGTGCCAGCAGCCCCGGTAGTGGGGCGTGGGTTTCCGAGCAGTACTTC.

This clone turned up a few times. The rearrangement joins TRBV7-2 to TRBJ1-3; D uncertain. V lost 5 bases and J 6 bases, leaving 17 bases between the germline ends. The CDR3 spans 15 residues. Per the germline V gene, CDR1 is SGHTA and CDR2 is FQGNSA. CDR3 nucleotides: TGTGCCAGCAGCAGCAGGAGGGCGAAAGAAAACACCATATATTTT. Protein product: CASSSRRAKENTIYF.

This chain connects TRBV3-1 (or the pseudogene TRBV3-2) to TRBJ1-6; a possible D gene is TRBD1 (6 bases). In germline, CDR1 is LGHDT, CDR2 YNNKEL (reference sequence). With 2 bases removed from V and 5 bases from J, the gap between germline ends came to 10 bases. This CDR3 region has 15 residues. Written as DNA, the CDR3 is TGTGCCAGCAGCCAAAGTGGACAGAATAATTCACCCCTCCACTTT. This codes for CASSQSGQNNSPLHF.

CDR3 amino acids: CASRPQGEINEKLFF. The CDR3 nucleotides read TGTGCCAGCAGACCTCAGGGCGAGATCAATGAAAAACTGTTTTTT. The chain uses TRBV27 and TRBJ1-4, with D maybe TRBD1 (5 bases). This CDR3 has 15 residues. V was trimmed by 6 bases and J by 5 bases, leaving 16 bases between them. Germline V gene lookup returns CDR1 MNHEY and CDR2 SMNVEV (reference sequence).